Shown below are 30 T cell receptor beta chains from a single sample sequenced in a study of cytotoxic CD8 clonotypes in ibrutinib-treated CLL. The method was immunoSEQ multiplex PCR; TCRdb's version includes in-frame clones alone and lacks a portion of them. The table has more than 200,000 clones, more than 75% seen once. The sample consisted of PBMCs, taken after 12 months of ibrutinib treatment. The receptors were gathered from a human donor with chronic lymphocytic leukemia.

The chain joins TRBV7-3 to TRBJ1-1; no definite D call. Trimming pared 1 base from V and 0 bases from J, leaving 6 bases between. Germline loops: CDR1 SGHTA, CDR2 FQGTGA. This CDR3 region has 14 residues. CDR3 in amino acids: CASSLKGMNTEAFF. CDR3 nucleotides: TGTGCCAGCAGCTTAAAAGGCATGAACACTGAAGCTTTCTTT. Variable domain in full (rest from reference TRBV7-3 and TRBJ1-1): GAGVSQTPSNKVTEKGKYVELRCDPISGHTALYWYRQSLGQGPEFLIYFQGTGAADDSGLPNDRFFAVRPEGSVSTLKIQRTERGDSAVYLCASSLKGMNTEAFFGQGTRLTVV.

V gene TRBV19 combines with J gene TRBJ1-4, with no clear D. The CDR3 is 14 residues long. Trimming pared 5 bases from V and 5 bases from J, leaving 12 bases between. Germline V gene lookup returns CDR1 LNHDA and CDR2 SQIVND (reference sequence). The CDR3 reads CASSVHNANEKLFF. The CDR3 coding sequence is TGTGCCAGTAGTGTGCACAATGCAAATGAAAAACTGTTTTTT.

This clone was seen many times. The chain uses TRBV14 and TRBJ1-1; no clear D gene. The ends were cut back, 4 bases at V and 0 bases at J, with 6 bases in the middle. CDR3 length equals 13 residues. Germline V gives CDR1 SGHDN, CDR2 FVKESK. Here the CDR3 reads CASSPDLNTEAFF. The CDR3 DNA reads TGTGCCAGCAGCCCGGACCTGAACACTGAAGCTTTCTTT. The full variable domain, in which reference TRBV14 and TRBJ1-1 provide the parts outside the CDR3, is EAGVTQFPSHSVIEKGQTVTLRCDPISGHDNLYWYRRVMGKEIKFLLHFVKESKQDESGMPNNRFLAERTGGTYSTLKVQPAELEDSGVYFCASSPDLNTEAFFGQGTRLTVV.

The gene calls are TRBV4-1 and TRBJ2-1; D remains unclear. Trimming left V 1 base short and J 0 bases short, with 10 bases between. CDR3 size: 16 residues. Germline CDR1 is MGHRA and CDR2 is YSYEKL. CDR3 in amino acids: CASSQVNLISYNEQFF. CDR3 DNA sequence: TGCGCCAGCAGCCAAGTGAACCTCATCTCCTACAATGAGCAGTTCTTC.

This sequence joins TRBV5-1 and TRBJ2-1; D might be TRBD2 (5 bases). The CDR3 sequence is 14 residues long. Germline CDR1 is SGHRS and CDR2 is YFSETQ. V lost 0 bases and J 8 bases, leaving 12 bases between the germline ends. The chain's CDR3 is CASSLGLARDEQFF. CDR3 DNA sequence: TGCGCCAGCAGCTTGGGGCTAGCCAGAGATGAGCAGTTCTTC.

The genes are TRBV7-9 and TRBJ2-7; D is perhaps TRBD1 (5 bases). There are 14 residues in the CDR3. From germline, CDR1 is SEHNR and CDR2 FQNEAQ (reference sequence). With 5 bases removed from V and 5 bases from J, the gap between germline ends came to 16 bases. CDR3 loop: CASSQGVFENEQYF. CDR3 in DNA: TGTGCCAGCAGCCAAGGGGTCTTTGAGAACGAGCAGTACTTC. The variable domain in full, with the rest retrieved from reference TRBV7-9 and TRBJ2-7, is DTGVSQNPRHKITKRGQNVTFRCDPISEHNRLYWYRQTLGQGPEFLTYFQNEAQLEKSRLLSDRFSAERPKGSFSTLEIQRTEQGDSAMYLCASSQGVFENEQYFGPGTRLTVT.

CDR3 amino acids: CASSWDRYNEQFF. CDR3 nucleotides: TGCGCCAGCAGCTGGGACCGGTACAATGAGCAGTTCTTC. The genes are TRBV10-2 and TRBJ2-1; perhaps D is TRBD1 or TRBD2 (5 bases each). Germline V gene sequence: CDR1 WSHSY, CDR2 SAAADI. The CDR3 length is 13 residues. With 6 bases removed from V and 4 bases from J, the gap between germline ends came to 10 bases.

V is TRBV6-6 and J is TRBJ1-2, with a tentative D call TRBD1 (6 bases). This CDR3 contains 15 residues. V shed 7 bases and J shed 6 bases, with 21 bases lying between them. CDR1 and CDR2 from the germline V gene are MNHNY and SVGAGI (reference sequence). The CDR3 coding sequence is TGTGCCAGCAACATTCAAGGGGGGCTTTGGGATGGCTACACCTTC. This codes for CASNIQGGLWDGYTF.

This clone was observed many times. The chain has TRBV6-1 and TRBJ1-4; D is ambiguous. This CDR3 contains 15 residues. The germline gives CDR1 MNHNS, CDR2 SASEGT. V gave up 3 bases and J gave up 7 bases, with 15 bases separating them. The CDR3 sequence is CASSDLGRWSEKLFF. The CDR3 DNA reads as TGTGCCAGCAGTGATTTGGGCAGATGGAGTGAAAAACTGTTTTTT.

This clone was picked up one time. Here the CDR3 reads CASSPLGSRESTDTQYF. DNA of the CDR3: TGTGCCAGCAGCCCCCTCGGATCCCGGGAGAGCACAGATACGCAGTATTTT. The V and J genes are TRBV5-4 and TRBJ2-3, with D perhaps TRBD2 (6 bases). The V gene lost 4 bases and the J gene lost 0 bases, with 18 bases spanning the gap. The CDR3 extends over 17 amino acids. Germline CDR1 reads SGHNT; CDR2 reads YYREEE (reference sequence).

This clone was found once. V gene TRBV7-9 combines with J gene TRBJ2-1; D gene uncertain. The V gene lost 1 base and the J gene lost 9 bases, with 10 bases spanning the gap. Looked up from germline, CDR1 is SEHNR and CDR2 is FQNEAQ (reference sequence). The CDR3 covers 13 residues. The CDR3 DNA sequence: TGTGCCAGCAGCTTAGATCTAGGTGGTGAGCAGTTCTTC. Encoded protein: CASSLDLGGEQFF.

The chain combines TRBV7-9 with TRBJ2-7; unclear D gene. The CDR3 covers 13 residues. Trimming pared 5 bases from V and 3 bases from J, leaving 11 bases between. CDR1 and CDR2 from the germline V gene are SEHNR and FQNEAQ (reference sequence). CDR3 bases: TGTGCCAGCAGCACCGAGGACGTCTACGAGCAGTACTTC. Translation: CASSTEDVYEQYF. The full variable domain, with the rest looked up from reference TRBV7-9 and TRBJ2-7, is DTGVSQNPRHKITKRGQNVTFRCDPISEHNRLYWYRQTLGQGPEFLTYFQNEAQLEKSRLLSDRFSAERPKGSFSTLEIQRTEQGDSAMYLCASSTEDVYEQYFGPGTRLTVT.

J is TRBJ2-1 and V is TRBV27; D is possibly TRBD2 (6 bases). Germline V gene lookup returns CDR1 MNHEY and CDR2 SMNVEV (reference sequence). The CDR3 loop spans 15 amino acids. The ends were cut back, 2 bases at V and 4 bases at J, with 12 bases in the middle. The CDR3 nucleotides read TGTGCCAGCAGTTTAGGCCAGGGAGGTTACAATGAGCAGTTCTTC. As protein: CASSLGQGGYNEQFF.

This clone was detected only once. V usage is TRBV6-6 and J usage is TRBJ1-1; possibly TRBD1 for D (5 bases). This CDR3 spans 15 amino acids. Germline assignment: CDR1 MNHNY and CDR2 SVGAGI (reference sequence). The V gene lost 7 bases and the J gene lost 6 bases, with 21 bases spanning the gap. The chain's CDR3 is CASTSGQGRFPEAFF. CDR3 sequence (DNA): TGTGCCAGCACCTCCGGGCAGGGAAGGTTTCCTGAAGCTTTCTTT.

As DNA, the CDR3 is TGTGCCAGCAGTGGATGGGGTCATAGCAATCAGCCCCAGCATTTT. The encoded protein is CASSGWGHSNQPQHF. This chain links TRBV28 with TRBJ1-5; D unresolved. The V end was cut by 5 bases, the J end by 0 bases, with 11 bases between. Germline CDR1 MDHEN, CDR2 SYDVKM. The CDR3 is made up of 15 amino acids. The entire variable domain, with the rest obtained from reference TRBV28 and TRBJ1-5, is as follows: DVKVTQSSRYLVKRTGEKVFLECVQDMDHENMFWYRQDPGLGLRLIYFSYDVKMKEKGDIPEGYSVSREKKERFSLILESASTNQTSMYLCASSGWGHSNQPQHFGDGTRLSIL.

This clone occurred once. A read error may account for a junction end that differs from germline. The chain uses TRBV5-1 and TRBJ1-2; D possibly corresponds to TRBD1 (5 bases). This CDR3 is 13 amino acids long. The germline CDR1 and CDR2 sequences are SGHRS and YFSETQ. The CDR3 sequence is CASRAGAELGYTF. As DNA, the CDR3 is TGCGCAAGCAGGGCAGGCGCGGAGCTTGGCTACACCTTC.

This clone was counted a single time. V usage is TRBV27 and J usage is TRBJ1-2, with TRBD1 matching over 7 bases. The CDR3 has 16 amino acids. Germline assignment: CDR1 MNHEY and CDR2 SMNVEV (reference sequence). The J segment lost 4 bases and the V segment lost 2 bases, leaving 10 bases of the junction unmatched. DNA of the CDR3: TGTGCCAGCAGTTTAGGTCGGGGAGGGGGCTTCTATGGCTACACCTTC. It translates to CASSLGRGGGFYGYTF.

J is TRBJ1-2 and V is TRBV11-2; no firm D call. This CDR3 is 15 amino acids long. Germline V lookup: CDR1 SGHAT, CDR2 FQNNGV. The ends were cut back, 1 base at V and 4 bases at J, with 13 bases in the middle. For the CDR3, the DNA is TGTGCCAGCAGCTTAGTTTACAGAGGAGGCTATGGCTACACCTTC. Amino acid sequence: CASSLVYRGGYGYTF.

This clone has only one observation. This chain connects TRBV6-6 to TRBJ1-6; perhaps TRBD1 as D (6 bases). This CDR3 spans 15 amino acids. Germline V gives CDR1 MNHNY, CDR2 SVGAGI (reference sequence). The ends were cut back, 0 bases at V and 8 bases at J, with 11 bases in the middle. CDR3 residues: CASSYSSRGDSPLHF. The CDR3 DNA is TGTGCCAGCAGTTACTCGTCCAGGGGAGATTCACCCCTCCACTTT.

The chain recombines TRBV5-4 with TRBJ2-1, with a possible D match to TRBD1 (7 bases). CDR1 is SGHNT and CDR2 is YYREEE in the germline V gene (reference sequence). V was shortened by 4 bases and J by 4 bases, with 15 bases between the two germline ends. The CDR3 runs 15 residues. Here the CDR3 reads CASSLTGAGYNEQFF. The DNA of the CDR3 is TGTGCCAGCAGCCTAACAGGGGCGGGGTACAATGAGCAGTTCTTC.

The chain has TRBV10-1 and TRBJ1-1; D is ambiguous. CDR1 and CDR2 (germline): WNHNN, SYGVQD (reference sequence). There are 14 residues in the CDR3. V lost 3 bases to trimming and J lost 4 bases, with 12 bases between them. CDR3 in amino acids: CASSEGFRSTEAFF. In DNA, the CDR3 is TGCGCCAGCAGTGAAGGGTTTCGGTCCACTGAAGCTTTCTTT.

This chain joins TRBV13 and TRBJ2-7, with TRBD2 matching over 10 bases. The CDR3 spans 16 residues. The ends lost 4 bases at V and 5 bases at J; junction bases unmatched: 11. Germline assignment: CDR1 PRHDT and CDR2 FYEKMQ (reference sequence). The CDR3 nucleotides read TGTGCCAGCAGCTCAAGACCGGGACTAGCGATCCACGAGCAGTACTTC. Protein product: CASSSRPGLAIHEQYF.

The CDR3 region is CASSRGGQGVIAFF. CDR3 nucleotide sequence: TGTGCCAGCAGCCGAGGTGGACAGGGGGTGATAGCTTTCTTT. The V gene is TRBV7-9, the J gene TRBJ1-1; 10 bases match TRBD1. CDR1 and CDR2 (germline): SEHNR, FQNEAQ (reference sequence). The V and J ends lost 5 bases and 10 bases, in that order; junction bases with no gene match: 10. The CDR3 runs to 14 residues.

About this clone itself: Other DNA sequences of this sample code for an identical CDR3. CDR3 region: CASSGGRETQYF. The CDR3 nucleotides read TGTGCCAGCAGTGGTGGGAGAGAGACCCAGTACTTC. V is TRBV2 and J is TRBJ2-5, with D possibly TRBD2 on 5 matching bases. The germline V gene has CDR1 SNHLY and CDR2 FYNNEI. V was trimmed by 4 bases and J by 4 bases, leaving 7 bases between them. This CDR3 has 12 amino acids.

This chain connects TRBV29-1 to TRBJ1-1; D possibly corresponds to TRBD1 (6 bases). The germline V gene has CDR1 SQVTM and CDR2 ANQGSEA. CDR3 length: 13 residues. CDR3 loop: CTPERGSRGEAFF. The DNA of the CDR3 is TGCACCCCGGAGAGGGGGTCACGCGGTGAAGCTTTCTTT.

The chain combines TRBV10-3 with TRBJ1-3; D is ambiguous. Germline V gene lookup returns CDR1 ENHRY and CDR2 SYGVKD. This CDR3 is built from 15 residues. Trimming took 0 bases from V and 0 from J, leaving 6 bases between them. The CDR3, as DNA: TGTGCCATCAGTGAGTCAACGGACTCTGGAAACACCATATATTTT. Translating it yields CAISESTDSGNTIYF.

The V call is TRBV4-1, the J call TRBJ2-7; D is ambiguous. Deletions cut 4 bases from V and 2 bases from J, with 12 bases between. Germline-derived CDR1 and CDR2 are MGHRA and YSYEKL. The CDR3 contains 14 residues. The CDR3 region has the DNA TGCGCCAGCAGCCCCCAGCCCTCTACCTACGAGCAGTACTTC. Translation gives CASSPQPSTYEQYF.

The chain links TRBV19 to TRBJ2-7; 11 bases align to TRBD1. This CDR3 has 14 amino acids. The ends lost 6 bases at V and 2 bases at J; junction bases unmatched: 3. Per germline, CDR1 LNHDA and CDR2 SQIVND (reference sequence). The CDR3 sequence: CASSRDRGTYEQYF. The CDR3 region has the DNA TGTGCCAGTAGCCGGGACAGGGGGACCTACGAGCAGTACTTC.

The rearrangement links TRBV25-1 to TRBJ2-3, with 8 nucleotides matching TRBD2. Germline trimming cut 5 bases from V and 3 bases from J; bases unmatched to any gene: 7. Germline V lookup: CDR1 MGHDK, CDR2 SYGVNS. The length of the CDR3 is 15 residues. CDR3 nucleotides: TGTGCCAGCAGTCCGGAGCGGGGGACAACAGATACGCAGTATTTT. Protein: CASSPERGTTDTQYF.

The gene calls are TRBV29-1 and TRBJ1-5; 9 nucleotides match TRBD1. The J segment lost 3 bases and the V segment lost 2 bases, leaving 5 bases of the junction unmatched. Per the germline V gene, CDR1 is SQVTM and CDR2 is ANQGSEA. The CDR3 runs to 15 residues. CDR3 in amino acids: CSVENRGRVNQPQHF. In nucleotides, the CDR3 is TGCAGCGTTGAAAACAGGGGGCGAGTCAATCAGCCCCAGCATTTT.